This T cell receptor beta chain was identified in a study of OX40 agonist ivuxolimab in advanced cancers. Study at large: In this trial design, patients received ivuxolimab intravenously at 0.01 to 10 mg/kg every 2 weeks.

Assay: immunoSEQ multiplex PCR; the TCRdb copy retains only in-frame clones and omits some. Altogether about 28,000 clones are present, approximately 84% being singletons, with the ten largest covering 26%. As to this clone: Antigen unknown.

Points from the study as a whole: Normalized T-cell clonal expansion was also low in a subset of nonresponders. Expanded clones were, on average, more numerous among CD8+ T cells than CD4+.

J lost 2 bases, V lost 4 bases, and 8 bases had no gene match. Germline V gives CDR1 SGHNT, CDR2 YYREEE (reference sequence). The CDR3 runs to 15 residues. Sequenced material: CD4+ or CD8+ T cells sorted from blood, taken in a trial of the OX40 agonist ivuxolimab. The sequence derives from an adult with an advanced solid tumor such as melanoma, head and neck, liver or kidney cancer. The chain is built from TRBV5-4 and TRBJ1-1; TRBD1 matches at 7 bases. The CDR3 bases are TGTGCCAGCAGCCCTGACAGGGTTTATAACACTGAAGCTTTCTTT. Translated, it gives CASSPDRVYNTEAFF. The full variable domain, its missing parts supplied by reference TRBV5-4 and TRBJ1-1, is ETGVTQSPTHLIKTRGQQVTLRCSSQSGHNTVSWYQQALGQGPQFIFQYYREEENGRGNFPPRFSGLQFPNYSSELNVNALELDDSALYLCASSPDRVYNTEAFFGQGTRLTVV.